These 31 T cell receptor beta chains came from one sample sequenced in a study of neurological immune-mediated disorders. TCRdb reanalysed the 5' RACE reads using MiXCR and keeps one entry per CDR3 protein. This sample has around 61,000 distinct CDR3 sequences; 5.2% occur once, and the top ten carry around 5.3%. The specimen sequenced was PBMCs. These receptors were collected from a human donor with multiple sclerosis. The donor label of this sample is uncertain.

At least ten counts were recorded for this clonotype. V is TRBV9 and J is TRBJ2-2; either TRBD1 or TRBD2 may fit D (6 bases each). V was cut by 2 bases and J by 6 bases, with 11 bases left in between. This CDR3 region has 14 residues. CDR1 SGDLS and CDR2 YYNGEE come from the germline V gene. The CDR3 sequence is CASSVLGGPGELFF. The DNA for the CDR3 is TGTGCCAGCAGCGTCCTTGGGGGGCCCGGGGAGCTGTTTTTT. Using reference TRBV9 and TRBJ2-2 for the parts outside the CDR3, the full variable domain is DSGVTQTPKHLITATGQRVTLRCSPRSGDLSVYWYQQSLDQGLQFLIQYYNGEERAKGNILERFSAQQFPDLHSELNLSSLELGDSALYFCASSVLGGPGELFFGEGSRLTVL.

This clonotype has a count of ten or more. The chain combines TRBV11-1 with TRBJ2-5, with TRBD1 as a possible D gene (6 bases). Germline V gives CDR1 SGHAT, CDR2 FQDESV (reference sequence). The CDR3 runs 16 residues. The V end lost 5 bases, the J end lost 5 bases, and 21 bases lay between the germline ends. CDR3 residues: CASSPGASGVEETQYF. CDR3 nucleotides: TGTGCCAGCAGCCCGGGTGCGTCAGGGGTAGAGGAGACCCAGTACTTC.

The sample holds many counts of this clonotype. This rearrangement joins TRBV20-1 to TRBJ1-1, with D uncertain. CDR1 and CDR2 from the germline V gene are DFQATT and SNEGSKA (reference sequence). The CDR3 extends over 15 amino acids. The germline V and J ends were trimmed by 0 bases and 4 bases, with 15 bases remaining between them. CDR3 region: CSARDPVSGLTEAFF. CDR3 DNA sequence: TGCAGTGCTAGAGATCCCGTTAGCGGGCTCACTGAAGCTTTCTTT.

At least ten counts were recorded for this clonotype. This chain uses TRBV7-3 with TRBJ2-3; 7 nucleotides agree with TRBD1. V lost 5 bases and J lost 4; bases outside the gene matches: 6. Germline lookup yields CDR1 SGHTA and CDR2 FQGTGA. There are 14 residues in the CDR3. CDR3 sequence reads: CASSPRQGADTQYF. The CDR3 bases are TGTGCCAGCAGCCCCAGGCAGGGGGCAGATACGCAGTATTTT.

This clonotype was observed at least ten times. The chain recombines TRBV20-1 with TRBJ1-5; D gene ambiguous. Germline-derived CDR1 and CDR2 are DFQATT and SNEGSKA (reference sequence). This CDR3 region has 13 residues. The V end was cut by 3 bases, the J end by 3 bases, with 9 bases between. The CDR3 reads CSASKAVNQPQHF. As DNA, the CDR3 is TGCAGTGCTAGTAAGGCGGTCAATCAGCCCCAGCATTTT.

This clonotype was counted a few times. The genes are TRBV2 and TRBJ2-2; D is undetermined. Trimming stripped 4 bases from V and 8 bases from J, with 2 bases between. CDR3 length: 10 residues. Germline V CDR1 and CDR2: SNHLY, FYNNEI. The CDR3 bases are TGTGCCAGCAGTGTGGGGGAGCTGTTTTTT. It encodes CASSVGELFF.

This clonotype has a count of ten or more. The gene calls are TRBV9 and TRBJ2-2; 9 bases map to TRBD1. The length of the CDR3 is 17 residues. Germline V lookup: CDR1 SGDLS, CDR2 YYNGEE. V was pared by 3 bases and J by 3 bases, with 9 bases of the junction left unmatched. DNA for the CDR3: TGTGCCAGCAGCGGAAAAGGGACAGGGAGTGACACCGGGGAGCTGTTTTTT. Translating gives CASSGKGTGSDTGELFF.

This clonotype has ten or more counts. The V call is TRBV10-3, the J call TRBJ2-7; 7 nucleotides line up with TRBD1. V shed 4 bases, J shed 2 bases, and the junction held 5 bases outside the gene matches. Per the germline V gene, CDR1 is ENHRY and CDR2 is SYGVKD. The CDR3 runs to 14 residues. For the CDR3, the DNA is TGTGCCATCAGTGTAGACAGGGTGCCCTACGAGCAGTACTTC. This sequence encodes CAISVDRVPYEQYF.

This clonotype was counted ten times or more. J is TRBJ1-2 and V is TRBV10-2, with TRBD1 as a possible D gene (6 bases). This CDR3 is built from 14 residues. V dropped 5 bases and J dropped 5 bases, with 15 bases sitting between them. Germline loops: CDR1 WSHSY, CDR2 SAAADI. The CDR3 DNA reads TGCGCCAGCAGTCCCCGAGGGGGAGCGTATGGCTACACCTTC. The encoded protein is CASSPRGGAYGYTF.

This clonotype was counted ten times or more. The chain combines TRBV20-1 with TRBJ2-7, with D maybe TRBD2 (5 bases). The V end was cut by 6 bases, the J end by 0 bases, with 9 bases between. This CDR3 region has 12 residues. Germline CDR1 reads DFQATT; CDR2 reads SNEGSKA (reference sequence). CDR3 bases: TGCAGTGCAAACGGGAACTCCTACGAGCAGTACTTC. Translated: CSANGNSYEQYF.

This clonotype was detected many times. The chain combines TRBV3-1 with TRBJ1-6; D is undetermined. Trimming removed 4 bases from V and 8 bases from J, with 15 bases in between. The CDR3 sequence is 15 residues long. The germline CDR1 and CDR2 sequences are LGHDT and YNNKEL (reference sequence). Here the CDR3 DNA reads TGTGCCAGCAGCCGGGAAGGTACGGGATATTCACCCCTCCACTTT. It specifies CASSREGTGYSPLHF.

This clonotype was counted at least ten times. The chain combines TRBV29-1 with TRBJ1-1, with D unresolved. The CDR3 loop spans 11 amino acids. Per germline, CDR1 SQVTM and CDR2 ANQGSEA. The V and J ends lost 5 bases and 7 bases respectively, with 11 bases between them. CDR3 region: CSVQTWNEAFF. In nucleotides, the CDR3 is TGCAGCGTTCAGACCTGGAATGAAGCTTTCTTT.

At least ten counts were recorded for this clonotype. The chain links TRBV5-1 to TRBJ2-2; TRBD1 might be the D (6 bases). CDR1 is SGHRS and CDR2 is YFSETQ in the germline V gene. The V and J ends lost 2 bases and 6 bases respectively, with 14 bases between them. This CDR3 region has 15 residues. The CDR3 region is CASSFLAGEPGELFF. CDR3 DNA sequence: TGCGCCAGCAGCTTTCTGGCAGGGGAGCCCGGGGAGCTGTTTTTT.

This clonotype occurred many times. The rearrangement uses TRBV11-3 and TRBJ2-2; D remains unclear. The CDR3 spans 13 residues. Per the germline V gene, CDR1 is SGHNT and CDR2 is YENEEA. Trimming stripped 5 bases from V and 6 bases from J, with 10 bases between. The CDR3 reads CASSHQRSGELFF. The CDR3 DNA sequence: TGTGCCAGCAGCCATCAAAGATCCGGGGAGCTGTTTTTT.

There are many counts of this clonotype. J is TRBJ1-2 and V is TRBV6-6; no definite D call. Germline V gene data show CDR1 as MNHNY and CDR2 as SVGAGI (reference sequence). The germline V and J ends were trimmed by 3 bases and 5 bases, with 13 bases remaining between them. The CDR3 covers 14 residues. The CDR3 nucleotides read TGTGCCAGCAGTTATAAGGACGGATTGTATGGCTACACCTTC. Translation gives CASSYKDGLYGYTF.

This clonotype was seen at least ten times. The V call is TRBV7-2, the J call TRBJ2-2; D is undetermined. Deletions cut 10 bases from V and 3 bases from J, with 9 bases between. CDR3 length: 12 amino acids. CDR1 is SGHTA and CDR2 is FQGNSA in the germline V gene. CDR3 coding DNA: TGTGCCACCTCTAGTCACACCGGGGAGCTGTTTTTT. It is translated as CATSSHTGELFF.

This clonotype is medium-sized by share. The CDR3 DNA reads TGTGCCAGCAGCGTAGAAGCTCACACCGGGGAGCTGTTTTTT. This gives the protein CASSVEAHTGELFF. This chain links TRBV9 with TRBJ2-2; D call uncertain. Trimming took 0 bases from V and 3 from J, leaving 6 bases between them. Germline CDR1 and CDR2: SGDLS and YYNGEE. This CDR3 spans 14 amino acids.

This clonotype has a handful of counts. The chain is built from TRBV25-1 and TRBJ1-5; 9 positions match TRBD1. Germline CDR1 reads MGHDK; CDR2 reads SYGVNS. This CDR3 region has 15 residues. V shed 6 bases, J shed 5 bases, and the junction held 8 bases outside the gene matches. The CDR3 here is CASSSAQGADQPQHF. CDR3 sequence (DNA): TGTGCCAGCAGCTCGGCACAGGGGGCTGATCAGCCCCAGCATTTT.

This clonotype was counted many times. The rearrangement links TRBV29-1 to TRBJ2-7; 9 bases are a match to TRBD1. The CDR3 is made up of 12 amino acids. Trimming cost V 6 bases and J 4 bases; bases outside gene matches: 4. The germline gives CDR1 SQVTM, CDR2 ANQGSEA. Here the CDR3 DNA reads TGCAGCGTGTTACAGGGGGCTTACGAGCAGTACTTC. Protein: CSVLQGAYEQYF.

This clonotype has a count of ten or more. This chain uses TRBV4-1 with TRBJ2-1; a possible D gene is TRBD2 (5 bases). This CDR3 has 15 amino acids. Germline CDR1 MGHRA, CDR2 YSYEKL. The ends were cut back, 1 base at V and 0 bases at J, with 7 bases in the middle. The CDR3 spells CASSQVGSSYNEQFF. CDR3 bases: TGCGCCAGCAGCCAAGTAGGGAGCTCCTACAATGAGCAGTTCTTC.

The chain is built from TRBV2 and TRBJ1-6; D unclear. The CDR3 has 11 amino acids. Germline V gene sequence: CDR1 SNHLY, CDR2 FYNNEI. Trimming took 8 bases from V and 6 from J, leaving 5 bases between them. In DNA, the CDR3 is TGTGCCAGCCGTACTAATTCACCCCTCCACTTT. Protein product: CASRTNSPLHF.

This clonotype showed up many times. The CDR3 here is CASSLQGAGEKLFF. DNA of the CDR3: TGTGCCAGCAGCCTACAGGGGGCGGGTGAAAAACTGTTTTTT. V usage is TRBV5-5 and J usage is TRBJ1-4, with TRBD1 identical over 9 bases. This CDR3 comprises 14 residues. The germline CDR1 and CDR2 sequences are SGHKS and YYEKEE (reference sequence). J was trimmed by 7 bases and V by 4 bases; bases with no gene match: 5.

This clonotype was observed many times. The chain joins TRBV7-2 to TRBJ1-5; 7 positions match TRBD1. V dropped 5 bases and J dropped 3; count of bases not matched to a gene: 7. The CDR3 spans 15 residues. The V gene's germline CDR1 is SGHTA and CDR2 FQGNSA. The chain's CDR3 is CASSGQGGYNQPQHF. DNA of the CDR3: TGTGCCAGCAGCGGGCAGGGGGGCTACAATCAGCCCCAGCATTTT.

This clonotype was found many times. The chain combines TRBV5-1 with TRBJ2-1; TRBD1 aligns across 7 bases. In germline, CDR1 is SGHRS, CDR2 YFSETQ. This CDR3 has 15 amino acids. Trimming took 6 bases from V and 0 from J; bases not matched to a gene: 6. The DNA for the CDR3 is TGCGCCAGCACTGCGGACAGGCCCTCCTACAATGAGCAGTTCTTC. Residues: CASTADRPSYNEQFF.

There are many counts of this clonotype. This rearrangement joins TRBV6-6 to TRBJ2-1; D may be TRBD1 (5 bases). Trimming left V 0 bases short and J 7 bases short, with 10 bases between. Germline lookup yields CDR1 MNHNY and CDR2 SVGAGI (reference sequence). The CDR3 spans 14 residues. The CDR3 coding sequence is TGTGCCAGCAGTTACTCGACAGCGCGGAATGAGCAGTTCTTC. Translation gives CASSYSTARNEQFF.

This chain joins TRBV5-1 and TRBJ2-3; no clear D. Deletions cut 6 bases from V and 0 bases from J, with 23 bases between. This CDR3 spans 18 amino acids. CDR1 is SGHRS and CDR2 is YFSETQ in the germline V gene. DNA for the CDR3: TGCGCCAGCACCTTATCCCAGGATGGGCCGTCTAGCACAGATACGCAGTATTTT. Protein product: CASTLSQDGPSSTDTQYF.

This clonotype was found many times. The rearrangement links TRBV29-1 to TRBJ1-5; TRBD1 matches 9 bases. After removal of 4 bases from V and 1 base from J, the junction contained 5 bases not matched to a gene. CDR1 and CDR2 from the germline V gene are SQVTM and ANQGSEA. The CDR3 is 15 amino acids. CDR3 in amino acids: CSVVEGQGSNQPQHF. The CDR3 DNA follows: TGCAGCGTTGTCGAGGGACAGGGCAGCAATCAGCCCCAGCATTTT.

This clonotype was recorded at least ten times. This rearrangement joins TRBV20-1 to TRBJ1-5; tentative D call: TRBD1 (5 bases). The germline gives CDR1 DFQATT, CDR2 SNEGSKA (reference sequence). V was clipped by 6 bases and J by 7 bases, with 19 bases between them. The CDR3 covers 14 residues. This CDR3 reads CSAPEGRAGQPQHF. The CDR3 DNA is TGCAGTGCCCCGGAGGGCAGGGCTGGGCAGCCCCAGCATTTT.

This clonotype was recorded at least ten times. The gene calls are TRBV20-1 and TRBJ1-6; no clear D. Germline V CDR1 and CDR2: DFQATT, SNEGSKA (reference sequence). The V end was cut by 6 bases, the J end by 9 bases, with 12 bases between. The CDR3 sequence is 12 residues long. CDR3: CSAGPSSSPLHF. The CDR3 DNA is TGCAGTGCCGGACCAAGCTCTTCACCCCTCCACTTT.

This clonotype was detected ten times or more. This chain connects TRBV4-1 to TRBJ2-7; 7 nucleotides agree with TRBD1. The V gene end was trimmed by 4 bases and the J gene end by 2 bases; junction bases not matched to a gene: 14. CDR1 MGHRA and CDR2 YSYEKL come from the germline V gene. This CDR3 region has 17 residues. The CDR3: CASSPRSHTQGAYEQYF. The CDR3 DNA follows: TGCGCCAGCAGCCCAAGAAGTCATACCCAGGGGGCCTACGAGCAGTACTTC.

This clonotype was seen repeatedly, ten times or more. The genes are TRBV20-1 and TRBJ1-2, with 8 bases that match TRBD1. This CDR3 has 15 residues. Germline CDR1 DFQATT, CDR2 SNEGSKA (reference sequence). Trimming removed 6 bases from V and 4 bases from J; junction bases left unmatched: 13. The CDR3 spells CSAGTGTALGYGYTF. CDR3 bases: TGCAGTGCGGGGACAGGTACCGCCCTGGGCTATGGCTACACCTTC.